These T cell receptor beta chains were read from a single sample in a study of siplizumab effects on memory and regulatory T cells. Profiled with immunoSEQ multiplex PCR; TCRdb holds only in-frame clones, not every one. Of 99,000 or so clones in the sample, around 94% are singletons; the top ten hold approximately 1.2%. Material: non-Treg CD4+ T cells sorted from blood. The receptors here all came from a human donor in good health. Both conserved end residues are part of each CDR3. D genes are given only for firm matches.

j_call	v_call	d_call	cdr3_length	cdr3_aa
TRBJ1-5	TRBV2	-	14	CASAPAGVDQPQHF
TRBJ1-1	TRBV30	-	16	CAWDPVRSVWNTEAFF
TRBJ2-5	TRBV5-4	TRBD2	16	CASSPDSGRRKETQYF
TRBJ1-1	TRBV6-5	-	15	CASSVVPYMNTEAFF
TRBJ2-7	TRBV29-1	-	13	CSVGGHLRGEQYF
TRBJ1-5	TRBV6-9	-	14	CASSQGPFNQPQHF
TRBJ1-3	TRBV5-1	-	14	CASSLTGQLGTIYF
TRBJ1-3	TRBV27	-	15	CASSFNRGPGNTIYF
TRBJ1-2	TRBV5-1	-	15	CASSLGYRDNYGYTF
TRBJ2-1	TRBV28	TRBD2	15	CASSITSGRYNEQFF
TRBJ2-1	TRBV5-1	TRBD1	14	CASSFRDSYNEQFF
TRBJ1-1	TRBV6-1	-	13	CASRGTVVTEAFF
TRBJ2-1	TRBV2	TRBD2	16	CASNRMSGEKYNEQFF
TRBJ1-3	TRBV18	-	16	CASSQQPQVSGNTIYF
TRBJ1-2	TRBV4-2	-	14	CASSQARGAGGYTF